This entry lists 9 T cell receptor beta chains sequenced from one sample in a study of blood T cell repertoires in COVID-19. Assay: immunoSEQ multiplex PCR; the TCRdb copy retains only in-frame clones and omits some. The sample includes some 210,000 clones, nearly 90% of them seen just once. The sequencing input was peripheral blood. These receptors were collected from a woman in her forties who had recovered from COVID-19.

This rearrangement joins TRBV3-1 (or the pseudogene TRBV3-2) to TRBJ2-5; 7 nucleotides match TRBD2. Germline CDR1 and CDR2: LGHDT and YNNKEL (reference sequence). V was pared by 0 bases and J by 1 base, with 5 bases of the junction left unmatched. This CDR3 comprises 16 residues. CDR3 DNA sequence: TGTGCCAGCAGCCAAGATGGAGCGGGGACCCAAGAGACCCAGTACTTC. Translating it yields CASSQDGAGTQETQYF.

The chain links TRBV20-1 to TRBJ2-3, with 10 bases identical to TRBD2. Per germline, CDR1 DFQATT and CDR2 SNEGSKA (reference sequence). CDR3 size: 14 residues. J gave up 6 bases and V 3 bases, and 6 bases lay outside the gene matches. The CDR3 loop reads CSASFSGRSDTQYF. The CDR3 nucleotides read TGCAGTGCTAGTTTTAGCGGGAGGTCTGATACGCAGTATTTT.

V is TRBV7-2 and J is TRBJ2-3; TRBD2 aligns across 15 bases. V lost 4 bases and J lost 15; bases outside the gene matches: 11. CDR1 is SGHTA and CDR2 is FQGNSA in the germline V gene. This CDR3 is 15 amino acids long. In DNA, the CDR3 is TGTGCCAGCAGCTATACCGGGACTAGCGGGAGGTTAGGTTATTTT. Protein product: CASSYTGTSGRLGYF.

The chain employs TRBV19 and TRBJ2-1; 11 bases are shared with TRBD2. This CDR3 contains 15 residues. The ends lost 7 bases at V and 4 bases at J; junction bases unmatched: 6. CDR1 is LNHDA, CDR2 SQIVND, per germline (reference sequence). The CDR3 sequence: CASKGGTSGYNEQFF. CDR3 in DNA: TGTGCCAGTAAAGGGGGGACTAGCGGATACAATGAGCAGTTCTTC.

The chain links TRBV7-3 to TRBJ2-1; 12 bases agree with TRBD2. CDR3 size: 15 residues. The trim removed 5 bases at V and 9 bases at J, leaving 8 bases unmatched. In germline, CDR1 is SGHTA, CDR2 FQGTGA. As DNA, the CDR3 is TGTGCCAGCAGCCCCCGACTAGCGGGAGATAGTGAGCAGTTCTTC. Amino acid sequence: CASSPRLAGDSEQFF. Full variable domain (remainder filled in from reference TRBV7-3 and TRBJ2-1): GAGVSQTPSNKVTEKGKYVELRCDPISGHTALYWYRQSLGQGPEFLIYFQGTGAADDSGLPNDRFFAVRPEGSVSTLKIQRTERGDSAVYLCASSPRLAGDSEQFFGPGTRLTVL.

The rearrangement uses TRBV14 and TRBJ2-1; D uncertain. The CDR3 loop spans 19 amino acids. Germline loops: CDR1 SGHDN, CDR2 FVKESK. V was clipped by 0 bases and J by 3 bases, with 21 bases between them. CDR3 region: CASSQEGQRAGKIYNEQFF. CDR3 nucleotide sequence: TGTGCCAGCAGCCAAGAAGGTCAGCGCGCCGGTAAAATCTACAATGAGCAGTTCTTC.

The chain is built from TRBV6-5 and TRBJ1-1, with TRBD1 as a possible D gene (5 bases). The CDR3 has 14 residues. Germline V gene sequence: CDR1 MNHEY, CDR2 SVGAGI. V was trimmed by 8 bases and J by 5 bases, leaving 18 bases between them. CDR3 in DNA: TGTGCCAGCGTCGCGGGGCCCAGTGAAACTGAAGCTTTCTTT. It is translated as CASVAGPSETEAFF.

The CDR3 DNA reads as TGTGCCACCAGCAGAGGTTCAGGGGGCTACGAGCAGTACTTC. Protein sequence: CATSRGSGGYEQYF. The chain couples TRBV15 to TRBJ2-7; TRBD1 matches at 7 bases. Looked up from germline, CDR1 is LNHNV and CDR2 is YYDKDF (reference sequence). This CDR3 spans 14 amino acids. The ends lost 1 base at V and 3 bases at J; junction bases unmatched: 3.

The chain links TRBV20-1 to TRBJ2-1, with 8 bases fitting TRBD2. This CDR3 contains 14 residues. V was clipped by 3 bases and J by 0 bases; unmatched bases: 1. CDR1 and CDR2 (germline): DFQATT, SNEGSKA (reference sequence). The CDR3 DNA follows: TGCAGTGCTAGTCTAGCGGGCTCCTACAATGAGCAGTTCTTC. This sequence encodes CSASLAGSYNEQFF.